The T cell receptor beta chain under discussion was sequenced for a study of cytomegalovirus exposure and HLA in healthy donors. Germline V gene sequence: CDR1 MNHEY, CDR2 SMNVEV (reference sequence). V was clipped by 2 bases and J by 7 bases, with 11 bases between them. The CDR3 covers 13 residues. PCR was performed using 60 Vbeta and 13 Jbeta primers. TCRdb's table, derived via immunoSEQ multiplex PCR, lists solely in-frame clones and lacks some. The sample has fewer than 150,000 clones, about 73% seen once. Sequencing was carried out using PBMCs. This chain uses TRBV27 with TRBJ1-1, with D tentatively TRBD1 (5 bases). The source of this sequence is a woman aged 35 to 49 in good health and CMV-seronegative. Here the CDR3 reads CASSLRLGGEAFF. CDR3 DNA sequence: TGTGCCAGCAGTTTACGTCTGGGGGGTGAAGCTTTCTTT.